The rows below give T cell receptor beta chains drawn from one sample of a study of blood T cell repertoires in COVID-19. Assay used: immunoSEQ multiplex PCR; TCRdb lists only in-frame clones, some missing. The profile shows tens of thousands of clones, roughly 90% of them singletons. Sequencing used peripheral blood. The receptors here all came from a man aged 55 to 70 with acute or convalescent COVID-19. Each CDR3 is given with its conserved first and last residue. The order of the fields is V gene, clone size, CDR3 length, J gene, CDR3 protein. Where a row states a size, it is once, few, many or the class of an expanded clone; other rows omit it.

V: TRBV5-1
size: NA
length: 14
J: TRBJ2-7
CDR3: CASSLRQGSYEQYF

V: TRBV3-1/TRBV3-2
size: NA
length: 16
J: TRBJ1-2
CDR3: CASSQYAGGSSYGYTF

V: TRBV5-6
size: NA
length: 12
J: TRBJ1-1
CDR3: CASSSFTGVAFF

V: TRBV4-2
size: NA
length: 15
J: TRBJ1-1
CDR3: CASSQESSRGAEAFF

V: TRBV25-1
size: NA
length: 14
J: TRBJ2-7
CDR3: CASSDTNTPYEQYF

V: TRBV7-2
size: NA
length: 13
J: TRBJ1-1
CDR3: CASSLGLLREAFF

V: TRBV21-1
size: NA
length: 18
J: TRBJ1-5
CDR3: CASSKGRDRFYSNQPQHF

V: TRBV29-1
size: NA
length: 12
J: TRBJ1-5
CDR3: CSVVDTFQSQHF

V: TRBV18
size: few
length: 19
J: TRBJ2-2
CDR3: CASSPNIGGRPGNTGELFF

V: TRBV12-5
size: once
length: 15
J: TRBJ2-1
CDR3: CASGLGQSPLDEQFF

V: TRBV3-1/TRBV3-2
size: NA
length: 15
J: TRBJ2-3
CDR3: CASSQGSQSTDTQYF

V: TRBV29-1
size: NA
length: 17
J: TRBJ2-1
CDR3: CSVGLAGIVSSYNEQFF

V: TRBV5-1
size: NA
length: 17
J: TRBJ1-6
CDR3: CASSQNPGQGSGSPLHF

V: TRBV23-1
size: few
length: 19
J: TRBJ2-7
CDR3: CASSQSWFGQGVGSYEQYF

V: TRBV5-1
size: NA
length: 14
J: TRBJ1-1
CDR3: CASSLGQGQTEAFF

V: TRBV30
size: NA
length: 12
J: TRBJ2-2
CDR3: CAWSIRGGELFF

V: TRBV4-1
size: NA
length: 16
J: TRBJ2-3
CDR3: CASSQPYGSSTDTQYF

V: TRBV13
size: NA
length: 18
J: TRBJ2-7
CDR3: CASSLAGGLAEGGYEQYF

V: TRBV13
size: once
length: 16
J: TRBJ1-3
CDR3: CASSFLGQGLGNTIYF

V: TRBV7-9
size: NA
length: 15
J: TRBJ1-1
CDR3: CASSSPGQGLTEAFF